This entry lists 5 T cell receptor beta chains sequenced from one sample in a study of blood T cell repertoires in COVID-19 (dated by TCRdb to 2018 to 2020). Preparation of the library involved the immunoSEQ multiplex PCR assay. This immuneACCESS table, as held by TCRdb, lists in-frame sequences with V and J called but not all clones. Of the missing ones, under half trace to an unresolved V gene in checked studies; the others have no known cause. The table for this sample lists about 130,000 clones; around 79% of them were counted only once. The ten largest make up roughly 20% of the sample. Material: peripheral blood. The source is an elderly man with acute or convalescent COVID-19.

In its sample, this clone was seen once. This chain connects TRBV28 to TRBJ1-3, with TRBD1 identical over 10 bases. Germline CDR1 reads MDHEN; CDR2 reads SYDVKM. This CDR3 spans 14 amino acids. V gave up 5 bases and J gave up 2 bases; unmatched junction bases: 0. This CDR3 is CASSGQGAGNTIYF. The CDR3 DNA follows: TGTGCCAGCAGTGGACAGGGGGCTGGAAACACCATATATTTT.

The genes are TRBV7-2 and TRBJ1-2; no firm D call. Germline CDR1 and CDR2: SGHTA and FQGNSA. The V end lost 5 bases, the J end lost 8 bases, and 18 bases lay between the germline ends. The CDR3 runs to 14 residues. This CDR3 is CASSPLGLVEGYTF. The DNA of the CDR3 is TGTGCCAGCAGCCCACTAGGACTAGTAGAGGGCTACACCTTC.

The CDR3 region is CAINDPGQGGSSTYEQYF. CDR3 bases: TGTGCCATCAACGATCCGGGACAGGGAGGTTCGTCCACCTACGAGCAGTACTTC. V is TRBV10-3 and J is TRBJ2-7; 9 nucleotides line up with TRBD1. CDR1 and CDR2 (germline): ENHRY, SYGVKD. Losses at the gene ends were 7 bases for V and 2 bases for J; bases not matched to a gene: 18. This CDR3 contains 18 residues.

The chain uses TRBV11-2 and TRBJ1-6, with 8 nucleotides matching TRBD1. Per germline, CDR1 SGHAT and CDR2 FQNNGV. The junction had 3 bases not matched to a gene; V was cut back by 0 bases and J by 8 bases. CDR3 length: 15 amino acids. CDR3 residues: CASSLETGGHSPLHF. CDR3 coding DNA: TGTGCCAGCAGCTTAGAAACAGGGGGACATTCACCCCTCCACTTT. The full variable domain, with the rest looked up from reference TRBV11-2 and TRBJ1-6, is EAGVAQSPRYKIIEKRQSVAFWCNPISGHATLYWYQQILGQGPKLLIQFQNNGVVDDSQLPKDRFSAERLKGVDSTLKIQPAKLEDSAVYLCASSLETGGHSPLHFGNGTRLTVT.

The genes are TRBV28 and TRBJ1-1, with D perhaps matching TRBD1 (5 bases). This CDR3 comprises 16 residues. Trimming took off 6 bases at V and 5 bases at J, with 22 bases between the two ends. Germline CDR1 reads MDHEN; CDR2 reads SYDVKM. CDR3 DNA: TGTGCCAGCAGCCAGGCTTCCAGGGAATTCAAAACTGAAGCTTTCTTT. This translates into CASSQASREFKTEAFF.